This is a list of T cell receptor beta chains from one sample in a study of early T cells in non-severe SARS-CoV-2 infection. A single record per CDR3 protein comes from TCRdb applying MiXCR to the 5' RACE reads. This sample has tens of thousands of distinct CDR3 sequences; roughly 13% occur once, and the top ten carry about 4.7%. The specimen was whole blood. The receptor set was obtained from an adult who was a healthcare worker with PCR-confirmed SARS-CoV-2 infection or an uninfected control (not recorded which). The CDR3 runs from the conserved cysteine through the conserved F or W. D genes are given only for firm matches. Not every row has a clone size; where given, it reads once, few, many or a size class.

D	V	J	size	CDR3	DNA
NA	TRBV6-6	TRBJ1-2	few	CASSYSGAPTIYGYTF	TGTGCCAGCAGTTACTCGGGGGCGCCGACTATCTATGGCTACACCTTC
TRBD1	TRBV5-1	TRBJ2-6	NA	CASSGREDGTGSTGANVLTF	TGCGCCAGCAGCGGACGCGAGGACGGGACAGGTAGCACTGGGGCCAACGTCCTGACTTTC
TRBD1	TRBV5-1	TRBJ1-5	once	CASSSEGARNQPQHF	TGCGCCAGCAGTTCCGAGGGGGCAAGGAATCAGCCCCAGCATTTT
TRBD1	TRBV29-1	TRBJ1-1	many	CSATGGSEAFF	TGCAGCGCGACAGGGGGGTCTGAAGCTTTCTTT
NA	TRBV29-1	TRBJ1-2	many	CSVGTLNYGYTF	TGCAGCGTTGGAACCCTTAACTATGGCTACACCTTC
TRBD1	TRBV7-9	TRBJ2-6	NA	CASRTGTGLSGANVLTF	TGTGCCAGCAGGACCGGGACAGGGTTGTCTGGGGCCAACGTCCTGACTTTC
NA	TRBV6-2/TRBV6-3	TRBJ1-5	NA	CASSSQGWDQPQHF	TGTGCCAGCAGTTCTCAGGGGTGGGATCAGCCCCAGCATTTT
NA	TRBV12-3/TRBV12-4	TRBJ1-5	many	CASSLGRGYQPQHF	TGTGCCAGCAGTTTGGGTCGTGGTTATCAGCCCCAGCATTTT
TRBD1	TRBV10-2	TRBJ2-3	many	CASSLPRTGEADTQYF	TGCGCCAGCAGTCTCCCGCGGACAGGGGAAGCAGATACGCAGTATTTT
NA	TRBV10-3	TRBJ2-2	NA	CAIASNDGTENTGELFF	TGTGCCATCGCCAGTAATGACGGGACGGAGAACACCGGGGAGCTGTTTTTT